This is a list of T cell receptor beta chains from one sample in a study of cytomegalovirus exposure and HLA in healthy donors. Here immunoSEQ multiplex PCR was the method, and the copy in TCRdb shows in-frame clones only, minus some. The sample yields 83,000 or so clones, roughly 80% seen once. Sequenced input: PBMCs. The receptors stem from a woman under 40 in good health and CMV-seronegative. Each CDR3 is given with its conserved first and last residue. The order of the fields is D gene, J gene, clone size, V gene, CDR3 protein, CDR3 DNA. A D gene is named only where the DNA matches it firmly. Clone sizes are given selectively: once, few, many, or a class where the clone is expanded.

D gene: -
J gene: TRBJ1-4
clone size: -
V gene: TRBV4-3
CDR3 protein: CASSPLAGTNEKLFF
CDR3 DNA: TGCGCCAGCAGCCCGCTGGCCGGGACTAATGAAAAACTGTTTTTT

D gene: TRBD2
J gene: TRBJ2-1
clone size: once
V gene: TRBV19
CDR3 protein: CASRAGVTRYNEQFF
CDR3 DNA: TGTGCCAGTAGGGCGGGAGTAACGCGGTACAATGAGCAGTTCTTC

D gene: -
J gene: TRBJ2-1
clone size: -
V gene: TRBV11-2
CDR3 protein: CASSLLQYNEQFF
CDR3 DNA: TGTGCCAGCAGCTTGTTACAGTACAATGAGCAGTTCTTC

D gene: -
J gene: TRBJ2-1
clone size: -
V gene: TRBV7-9
CDR3 protein: CSSSLGPGSDEQFF
CDR3 DNA: TGTTCCAGCAGCTTAGGCCCAGGTAGCGATGAGCAGTTCTTC

D gene: -
J gene: TRBJ2-3
clone size: once
V gene: TRBV30
CDR3 protein: CAWSQTITDTQYF
CDR3 DNA: TGTGCCTGGAGTCAGACTATCACAGATACGCAGTATTTT

D gene: TRBD2
J gene: TRBJ2-3
clone size: once
V gene: TRBV6-5
CDR3 protein: CASSLASGSRTDTQYF
CDR3 DNA: TGTGCCAGCAGTTTAGCTAGCGGGAGTAGGACAGATACGCAGTATTTT

D gene: TRBD1
J gene: TRBJ1-2
clone size: -
V gene: TRBV5-6
CDR3 protein: CASSVPGTGERYTF
CDR3 DNA: TGTGCCAGCAGCGTGCCCGGGACAGGGGAGCGCTACACCTTC

D gene: -
J gene: TRBJ2-5
clone size: -
V gene: TRBV27
CDR3 protein: CASSTNRAGQETQYF
CDR3 DNA: TGTGCCAGCAGTACAAACAGGGCAGGTCAAGAGACCCAGTACTTC

D gene: -
J gene: TRBJ2-3
clone size: -
V gene: TRBV6-1
CDR3 protein: CASSERQATDTQYF
CDR3 DNA: TGTGCCAGCAGTGAGAGACAGGCCACAGATACGCAGTATTTT

D gene: TRBD1
J gene: TRBJ2-1
clone size: -
V gene: TRBV6-5
CDR3 protein: CASSYEDRGNEQFF
CDR3 DNA: TGTGCCAGCAGTTACGAGGACAGGGGGAATGAGCAGTTCTTC

D gene: -
J gene: TRBJ2-4
clone size: -
V gene: TRBV5-5
CDR3 protein: CASSTGVASGYF
CDR3 DNA: TGTGCCAGCAGCACGGGCGTGGCCAGCGGTTACTTC

D gene: -
J gene: TRBJ2-7
clone size: -
V gene: TRBV18
CDR3 protein: CASSPTDSYEQYF
CDR3 DNA: TGTGCCAGCTCACCAACAGACTCCTACGAGCAGTACTTC

D gene: TRBD1
J gene: TRBJ2-7
clone size: once
V gene: TRBV11-2
CDR3 protein: CASSFSGTGGYEQYF
CDR3 DNA: TGTGCCAGCAGCTTCAGCGGGACAGGGGGCTACGAGCAGTACTTC

D gene: -
J gene: TRBJ2-2
clone size: -
V gene: TRBV28
CDR3 protein: CASSPHRPSGPGELFF
CDR3 DNA: TGTGCCAGCAGTCCCCACCGTCCTAGTGGTCCCGGGGAGCTGTTTTTT

D gene: -
J gene: TRBJ2-6
clone size: -
V gene: TRBV5-4
CDR3 protein: CASSGQSGANVLTF
CDR3 DNA: TGTGCCAGCAGCGGCCAATCTGGGGCCAACGTCCTGACTTTC

D gene: TRBD2
J gene: TRBJ2-3
clone size: once
V gene: TRBV7-9
CDR3 protein: CASSLGSSGRTDTQYF
CDR3 DNA: TGTGCCAGCAGCTTAGGGTCTAGCGGGAGAACAGATACGCAGTATTTT

D gene: -
J gene: TRBJ2-7
clone size: once
V gene: TRBV30
CDR3 protein: CAWSPDSLYEQYF
CDR3 DNA: TGTGCCTGGAGTCCGGACAGCCTCTACGAGCAGTACTTC

D gene: TRBD2
J gene: TRBJ2-7
clone size: -
V gene: TRBV16
CDR3 protein: CASSLDIVPGLAHEQYF
CDR3 DNA: TGTGCCAGCAGCCTAGACATAGTGCCGGGACTAGCTCACGAGCAGTACTTC

D gene: TRBD2
J gene: TRBJ2-2
clone size: -
V gene: TRBV28
CDR3 protein: CASSLWSGRAGTGELFF
CDR3 DNA: TGTGCCAGCAGTTTATGGTCCGGGAGGGCCGGTACCGGGGAGCTGTTTTTT

D gene: TRBD2
J gene: TRBJ2-5
clone size: once
V gene: TRBV7-9
CDR3 protein: CSSSLTSSGSGETQYF
CDR3 DNA: TGTTCCAGCAGCTTAACGTCCAGCGGGAGTGGGGAGACCCAGTACTTC

D gene: TRBD2
J gene: TRBJ2-1
clone size: few
V gene: TRBV28
CDR3 protein: CASSRPGRRGDEQFF
CDR3 DNA: TGTGCCAGCAGCCGACCGGGACGCCGGGGGGATGAGCAGTTCTTC

D gene: -
J gene: TRBJ2-7
clone size: -
V gene: TRBV6-5
CDR3 protein: CASSYSTRSYEQYF
CDR3 DNA: TGTGCCAGCAGTTACTCGACACGCTCCTACGAGCAGTACTTC

D gene: -
J gene: TRBJ2-7
clone size: -
V gene: TRBV27
CDR3 protein: CASTVGAAATYEQYF
CDR3 DNA: TGTGCCAGCACCGTTGGGGCAGCTGCCACCTACGAGCAGTACTTC

D gene: -
J gene: TRBJ1-5
clone size: once
V gene: TRBV15
CDR3 protein: CATSRGGDNQPQHF
CDR3 DNA: TGTGCCACCAGTAGAGGGGGGGACAATCAGCCCCAGCATTTT

D gene: TRBD2
J gene: TRBJ2-1
clone size: few
V gene: TRBV4-1
CDR3 protein: CASSQEKLAGGGDEQFF
CDR3 DNA: TGCGCCAGCAGCCAAGAGAAACTAGCGGGAGGAGGTGATGAGCAGTTCTTC

D gene: -
J gene: TRBJ2-5
clone size: few
V gene: TRBV28
CDR3 protein: CALDEGRWGVETQYF
CDR3 DNA: TGTGCTCTGGACGAGGGACGCTGGGGGGTGGAGACCCAGTACTTC

D gene: TRBD2
J gene: TRBJ2-3
clone size: -
V gene: TRBV2
CDR3 protein: CARGLAGGTDTQYF
CDR3 DNA: TGTGCCAGAGGACTAGCGGGAGGGACAGATACGCAGTATTTT

D gene: TRBD1
J gene: TRBJ1-2
clone size: -
V gene: TRBV28
CDR3 protein: CASSFVDRERSGYTF
CDR3 DNA: TGTGCCAGCAGTTTCGTGGACAGGGAAAGGAGTGGCTACACCTTC

D gene: -
J gene: TRBJ2-3
clone size: -
V gene: TRBV5-1
CDR3 protein: CASSLARAHTDTQYF
CDR3 DNA: TGCGCCAGCAGCTTGGCCAGGGCCCACACAGATACGCAGTATTTT

D gene: TRBD1
J gene: TRBJ1-5
clone size: -
V gene: TRBV5-3
CDR3 protein: CARSLAHATYDRGPRFPQHF
CDR3 DNA: TGTGCCAGAAGCTTGGCACATGCGACCTACGACAGGGGTCCTAGGTTTCCCCAGCATTTT

D gene: TRBD2
J gene: TRBJ2-7
clone size: -
V gene: TRBV6-1
CDR3 protein: CASSALPSGRFPYEQYF
CDR3 DNA: TGTGCCAGCAGTGCCCTCCCTAGCGGGAGATTCCCCTACGAGCAGTACTTC

D gene: -
J gene: TRBJ2-3
clone size: -
V gene: TRBV6-1
CDR3 protein: CASTPGSTDTQYF
CDR3 DNA: TGTGCCAGCACCCCGGGTAGCACAGATACGCAGTATTTT

D gene: TRBD1
J gene: TRBJ1-5
clone size: -
V gene: TRBV28
CDR3 protein: CASSGTAYNQPQHF
CDR3 DNA: TGTGCCAGCAGCGGGACAGCTTATAATCAGCCCCAGCATTTT

D gene: -
J gene: TRBJ1-2
clone size: -
V gene: TRBV7-9
CDR3 protein: CSSSLELIYGYTF
CDR3 DNA: TGTTCCAGCAGCTTAGAACTGATTTATGGCTACACCTTC

D gene: TRBD1
J gene: TRBJ2-7
clone size: -
V gene: TRBV5-1
CDR3 protein: CASSFTGQGTGEQYF
CDR3 DNA: TGCGCCAGCAGCTTTACCGGACAGGGGACGGGAGAGCAGTACTTC

D gene: -
J gene: TRBJ2-1
clone size: -
V gene: TRBV11-2
CDR3 protein: CASSLEWAEQFF
CDR3 DNA: TGTGCCAGCAGCTTAGAGTGGGCTGAGCAGTTCTTC

D gene: -
J gene: TRBJ2-7
clone size: -
V gene: TRBV15
CDR3 protein: CATSRDLERSYEQYF
CDR3 DNA: TGTGCCACCAGCAGAGATCTTGAGAGGAGCTACGAGCAGTACTTC

D gene: TRBD1
J gene: TRBJ2-7
clone size: -
V gene: TRBV9
CDR3 protein: CASSYRDRGYEQYF
CDR3 DNA: TGTGCCAGCAGCTACCGGGACAGGGGCTACGAGCAGTACTTC

D gene: -
J gene: TRBJ1-2
clone size: -
V gene: TRBV28
CDR3 protein: CASSPWGQTLDHGYTF
CDR3 DNA: TGTGCCAGCTCTCCATGGGGGCAAACACTCGACCATGGCTACACCTTC

D gene: TRBD1
J gene: TRBJ2-3
clone size: once
V gene: TRBV10-3
CDR3 protein: CAISESPQGASDTQYF
CDR3 DNA: TGTGCCATCAGTGAGTCCCCCCAGGGGGCCTCAGATACGCAGTATTTT

D gene: TRBD2
J gene: TRBJ2-7
clone size: -
V gene: TRBV5-1
CDR3 protein: CASSLGLAPSSYEQYF
CDR3 DNA: TGCGCCAGCAGCCTCGGACTAGCGCCGAGCTCCTACGAGCAGTACTTC

D gene: TRBD1
J gene: TRBJ2-7
clone size: -
V gene: TRBV5-4
CDR3 protein: CASSLAKQGLGEQYF
CDR3 DNA: TGTGCCAGCAGCTTGGCTAAACAGGGGCTAGGCGAGCAGTACTTC

D gene: TRBD2
J gene: TRBJ2-5
clone size: few
V gene: TRBV9
CDR3 protein: CASSQMAGGSETQYF
CDR3 DNA: TGTGCCAGCAGCCAAATGGCGGGAGGGTCAGAGACCCAGTACTTC

D gene: TRBD1
J gene: TRBJ2-1
clone size: -
V gene: TRBV9
CDR3 protein: CASSVTGTHYNEQFF
CDR3 DNA: TGTGCCAGCAGCGTGACAGGGACCCACTACAATGAGCAGTTCTTC

D gene: TRBD2
J gene: TRBJ2-2
clone size: few
V gene: TRBV19
CDR3 protein: CASSILAGGPTGELFF
CDR3 DNA: TGTGCCAGTAGTATCCTAGCGGGAGGGCCTACCGGGGAGCTGTTTTTT

D gene: -
J gene: TRBJ1-4
clone size: -
V gene: TRBV28
CDR3 protein: CASSLVWGRGNEKLFF
CDR3 DNA: TGTGCCAGCAGTTTAGTATGGGGCAGGGGTAATGAAAAACTGTTTTTT

D gene: -
J gene: TRBJ2-1
clone size: -
V gene: TRBV5-1
CDR3 protein: CASSLKGNEQFF
CDR3 DNA: TGCGCCAGCAGCTTGAAGGGGAATGAGCAGTTCTTC

D gene: -
J gene: TRBJ2-6
clone size: -
V gene: TRBV5-1
CDR3 protein: CASSRGPAGANVLTF
CDR3 DNA: TGCGCCAGCAGCCGAGGCCCGGCTGGGGCCAACGTCCTGACTTTC

D gene: TRBD2
J gene: TRBJ2-7
clone size: -
V gene: TRBV7-9
CDR3 protein: CASSSRGGLAGGGPYEQYF
CDR3 DNA: TGTGCCAGCAGCTCCAGGGGCGGACTAGCGGGAGGAGGGCCCTACGAGCAGTACTTC

D gene: -
J gene: TRBJ2-2
clone size: -
V gene: TRBV9
CDR3 protein: CASSVGGTVTGELFF
CDR3 DNA: TGTGCCAGCAGCGTCGGCGGGACGGTAACCGGGGAGCTGTTTTTT

D gene: TRBD2
J gene: TRBJ2-4
clone size: -
V gene: TRBV5-6
CDR3 protein: CASSSRGGRALGIQYF
CDR3 DNA: TGTGCCAGCAGCAGCAGGGGCGGGAGGGCGTTAGGCATTCAGTACTTC